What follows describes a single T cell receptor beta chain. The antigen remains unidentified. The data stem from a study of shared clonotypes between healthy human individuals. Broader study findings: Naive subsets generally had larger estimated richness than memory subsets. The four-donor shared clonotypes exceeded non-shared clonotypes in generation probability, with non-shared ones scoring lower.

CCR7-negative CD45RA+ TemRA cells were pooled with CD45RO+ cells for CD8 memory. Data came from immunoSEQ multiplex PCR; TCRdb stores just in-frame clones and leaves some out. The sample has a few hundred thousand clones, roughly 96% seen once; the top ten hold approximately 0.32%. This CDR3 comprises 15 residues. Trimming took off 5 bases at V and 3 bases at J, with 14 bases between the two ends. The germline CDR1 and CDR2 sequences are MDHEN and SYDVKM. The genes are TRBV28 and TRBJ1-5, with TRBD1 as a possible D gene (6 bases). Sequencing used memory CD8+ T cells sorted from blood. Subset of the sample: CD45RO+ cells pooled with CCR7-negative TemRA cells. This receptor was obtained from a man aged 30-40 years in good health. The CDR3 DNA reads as TGTGCCAGCAGTCTACAGGGCGGCCACAATCAGCCCCAGCATTTT. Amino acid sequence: CASSLQGGHNQPQHF.